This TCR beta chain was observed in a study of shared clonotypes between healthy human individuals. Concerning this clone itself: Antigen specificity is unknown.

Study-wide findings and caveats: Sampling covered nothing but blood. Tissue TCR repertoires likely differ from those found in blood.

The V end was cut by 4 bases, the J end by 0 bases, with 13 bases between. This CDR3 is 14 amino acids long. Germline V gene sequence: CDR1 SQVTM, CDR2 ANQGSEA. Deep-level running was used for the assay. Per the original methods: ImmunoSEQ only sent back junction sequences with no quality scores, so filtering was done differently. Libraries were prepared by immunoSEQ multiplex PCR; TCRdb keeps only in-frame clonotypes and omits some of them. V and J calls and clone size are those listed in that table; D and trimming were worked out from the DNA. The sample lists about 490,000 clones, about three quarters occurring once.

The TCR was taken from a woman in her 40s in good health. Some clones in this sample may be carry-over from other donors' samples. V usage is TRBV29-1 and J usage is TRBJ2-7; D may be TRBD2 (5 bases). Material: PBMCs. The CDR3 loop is CSVAATGSSYEQYF. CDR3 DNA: TGCAGCGTTGCGGCGACGGGGAGCTCCTACGAGCAGTACTTC.